This T cell receptor beta chain was recorded in a study of beta chain features in type 1 diabetes. There are a few counts of this clone. Its antigen is as yet unknown. Expressed TCRB transcripts were sequenced after all isolated RNA was converted to cDNA. TCRdb's table, derived via immunoSEQ multiplex PCR, lists solely in-frame clones and lacks some. Seen here are 95,000 to 150,000 clones, roughly 15% observed once, and the top ten hold about 2.1%. General study results and limits: Among all four CD4+ subsets, Type 1 diabetes patients had TCRB CDR3s that were moderately but significantly shorter.

This clonotype originated in a man aged 30-40 years with type 1 diabetes. The source material was central memory CD4+ T cells from blood.

The CDR3 reads CASSQDGVYGYTF. CDR3 nucleotide sequence: TGCGCCAGCAGCCAAGACGGGGTCTATGGCTACACCTTC. The J gene is TRBJ1-2, the V gene TRBV4-3; D is uncertain. V dropped 0 bases and J dropped 4 bases, with 6 bases sitting between them. Germline V gene lookup returns CDR1 LGHNA and CDR2 YSLEER. The CDR3 runs to 13 residues.